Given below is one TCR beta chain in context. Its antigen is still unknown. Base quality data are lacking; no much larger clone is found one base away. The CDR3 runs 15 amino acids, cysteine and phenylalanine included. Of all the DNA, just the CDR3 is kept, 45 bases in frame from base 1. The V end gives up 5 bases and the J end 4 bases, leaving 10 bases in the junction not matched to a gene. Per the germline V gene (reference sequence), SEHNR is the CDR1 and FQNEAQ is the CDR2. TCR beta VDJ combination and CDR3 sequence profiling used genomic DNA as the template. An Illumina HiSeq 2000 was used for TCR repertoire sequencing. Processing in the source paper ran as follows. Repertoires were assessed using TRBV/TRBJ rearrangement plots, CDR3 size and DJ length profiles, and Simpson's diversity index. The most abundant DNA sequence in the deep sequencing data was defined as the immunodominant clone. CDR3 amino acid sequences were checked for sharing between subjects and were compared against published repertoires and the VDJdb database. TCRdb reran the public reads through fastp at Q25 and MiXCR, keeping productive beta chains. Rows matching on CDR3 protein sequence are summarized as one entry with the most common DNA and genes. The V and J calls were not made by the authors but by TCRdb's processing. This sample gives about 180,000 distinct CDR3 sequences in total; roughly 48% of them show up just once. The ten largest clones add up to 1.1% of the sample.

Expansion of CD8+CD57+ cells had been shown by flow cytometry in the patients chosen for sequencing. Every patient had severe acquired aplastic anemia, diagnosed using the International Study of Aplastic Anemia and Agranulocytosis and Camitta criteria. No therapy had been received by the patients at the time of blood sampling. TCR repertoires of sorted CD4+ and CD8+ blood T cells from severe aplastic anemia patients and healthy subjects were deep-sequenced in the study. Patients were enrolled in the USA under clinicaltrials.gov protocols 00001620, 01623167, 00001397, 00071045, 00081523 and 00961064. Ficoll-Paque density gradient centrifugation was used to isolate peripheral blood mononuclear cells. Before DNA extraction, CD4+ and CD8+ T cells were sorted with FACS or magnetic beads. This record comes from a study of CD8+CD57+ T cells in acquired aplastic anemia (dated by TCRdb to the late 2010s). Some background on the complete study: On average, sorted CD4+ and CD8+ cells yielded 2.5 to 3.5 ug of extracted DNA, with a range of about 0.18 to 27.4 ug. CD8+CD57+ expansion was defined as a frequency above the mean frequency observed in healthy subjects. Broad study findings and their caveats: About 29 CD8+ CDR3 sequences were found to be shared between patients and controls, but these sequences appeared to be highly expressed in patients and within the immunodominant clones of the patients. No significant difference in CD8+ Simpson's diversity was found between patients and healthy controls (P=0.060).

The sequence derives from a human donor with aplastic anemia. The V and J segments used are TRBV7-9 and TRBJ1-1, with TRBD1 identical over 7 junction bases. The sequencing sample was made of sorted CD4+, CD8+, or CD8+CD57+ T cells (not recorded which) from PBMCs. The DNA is TGTGCCAGCAGCGGAGCAGGGGGTAGGGGCACTGAAGCTTTCTTT. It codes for CASSGAGGRGTEAFF.